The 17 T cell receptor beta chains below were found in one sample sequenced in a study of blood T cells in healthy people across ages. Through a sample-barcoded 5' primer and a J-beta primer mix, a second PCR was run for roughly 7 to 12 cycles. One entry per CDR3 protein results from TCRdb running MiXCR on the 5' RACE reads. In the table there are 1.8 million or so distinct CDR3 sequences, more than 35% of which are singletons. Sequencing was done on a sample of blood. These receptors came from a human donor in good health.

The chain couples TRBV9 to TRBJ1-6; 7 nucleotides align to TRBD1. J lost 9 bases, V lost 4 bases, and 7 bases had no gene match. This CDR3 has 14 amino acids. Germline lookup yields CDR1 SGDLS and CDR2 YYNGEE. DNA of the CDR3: TGTGCCAGCAGCTCAGGGGGAATGGGTTCACCCCTCCACTTT. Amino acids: CASSSGGMGSPLHF.

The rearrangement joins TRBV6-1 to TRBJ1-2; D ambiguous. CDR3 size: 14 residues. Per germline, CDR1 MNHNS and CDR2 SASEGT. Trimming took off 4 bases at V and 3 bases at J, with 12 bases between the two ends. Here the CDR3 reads CASSAPKFDYGYTF. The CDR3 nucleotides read TGTGCCAGCAGTGCCCCGAAATTTGACTATGGCTACACCTTC.

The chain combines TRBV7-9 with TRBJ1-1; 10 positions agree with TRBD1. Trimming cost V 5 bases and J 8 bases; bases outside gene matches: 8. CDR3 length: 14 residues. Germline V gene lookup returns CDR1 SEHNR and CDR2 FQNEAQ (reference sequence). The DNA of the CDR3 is TGTGCCAGCAGCCCGAGGACAGGGGGAAGGGAAGCTTTCTTT. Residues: CASSPRTGGREAFF.

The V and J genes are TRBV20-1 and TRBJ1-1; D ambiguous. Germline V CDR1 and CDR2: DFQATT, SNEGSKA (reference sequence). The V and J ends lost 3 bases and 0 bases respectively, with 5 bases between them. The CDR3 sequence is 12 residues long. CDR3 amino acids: CSARVLNTEAFF. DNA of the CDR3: TGCAGTGCTAGGGTTCTGAACACTGAAGCTTTCTTT.

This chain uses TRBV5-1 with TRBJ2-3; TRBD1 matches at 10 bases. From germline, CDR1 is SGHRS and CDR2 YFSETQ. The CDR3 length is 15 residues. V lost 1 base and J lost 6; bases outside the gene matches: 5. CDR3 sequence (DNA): TGCGCCAGCAGCTTGTCGGGACAGGGGTATGATACGCAGTATTTT. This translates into CASSLSGQGYDTQYF.

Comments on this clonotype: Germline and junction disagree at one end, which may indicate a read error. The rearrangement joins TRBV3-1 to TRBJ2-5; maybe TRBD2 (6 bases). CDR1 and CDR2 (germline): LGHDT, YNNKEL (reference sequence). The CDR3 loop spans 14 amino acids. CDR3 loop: CASNQGFGVREQYF. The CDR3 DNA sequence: TGTGCCAGCAACCAAGGGTTTGGAGTCCGGGAGCAGTACTTC.

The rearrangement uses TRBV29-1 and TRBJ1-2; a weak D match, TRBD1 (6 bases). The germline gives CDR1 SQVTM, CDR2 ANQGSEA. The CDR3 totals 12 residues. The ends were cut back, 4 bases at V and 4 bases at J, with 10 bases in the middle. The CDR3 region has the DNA TGCAGCGTTGTTTTGGACAGCTATGGCTACACCTTC. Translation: CSVVLDSYGYTF.

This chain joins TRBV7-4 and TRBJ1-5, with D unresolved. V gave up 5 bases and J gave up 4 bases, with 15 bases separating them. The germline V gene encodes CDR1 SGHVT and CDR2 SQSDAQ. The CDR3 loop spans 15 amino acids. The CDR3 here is CASSKRVWPNQPQHF. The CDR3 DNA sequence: TGTGCCAGCAGCAAACGGGTCTGGCCTAATCAGCCCCAGCATTTT.

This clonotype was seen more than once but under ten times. The CDR3 DNA reads as TGCGCCAGCAGCGCCCGACAGGTGGTAAACAATGAGCAGTTCTTC. Translated: CASSARQVVNNEQFF. The J gene is TRBJ2-1, the V gene TRBV5-1; D is possibly TRBD1 (6 bases). The V end was cut by 4 bases, the J end by 5 bases, with 16 bases between. CDR1 and CDR2 (germline): SGHRS, YFSETQ. The length of the CDR3 is 15 residues.

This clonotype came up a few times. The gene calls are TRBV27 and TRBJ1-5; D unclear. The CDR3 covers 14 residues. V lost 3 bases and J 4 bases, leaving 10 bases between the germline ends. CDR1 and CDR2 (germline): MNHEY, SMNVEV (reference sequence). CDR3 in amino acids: CASSLVGTNQPQHF. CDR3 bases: TGTGCCAGCAGTTTGGTCGGAACAAATCAGCCCCAGCATTTT.

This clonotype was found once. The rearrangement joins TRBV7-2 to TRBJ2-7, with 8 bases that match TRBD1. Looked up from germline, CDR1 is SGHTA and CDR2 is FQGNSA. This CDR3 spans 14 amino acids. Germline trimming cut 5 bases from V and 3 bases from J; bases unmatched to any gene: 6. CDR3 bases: TGTACCAGCAGCCCCAGGACAGGGAACTACGAGCAGTACTTC. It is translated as CTSSPRTGNYEQYF.

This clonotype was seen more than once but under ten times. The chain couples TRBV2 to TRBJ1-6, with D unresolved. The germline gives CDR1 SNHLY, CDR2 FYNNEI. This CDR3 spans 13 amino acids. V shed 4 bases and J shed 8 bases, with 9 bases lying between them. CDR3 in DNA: TGTGCCAGCAGTGGAGAAGAGGATTCACCCCTCCACTTT. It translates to CASSGEEDSPLHF.

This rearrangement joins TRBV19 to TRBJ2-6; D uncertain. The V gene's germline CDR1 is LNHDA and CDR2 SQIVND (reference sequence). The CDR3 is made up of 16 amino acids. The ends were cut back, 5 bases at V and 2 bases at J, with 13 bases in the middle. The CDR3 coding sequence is TGTGCCAGTAGTCGCACTCTTAGCCCTGGGGCCAACGTCCTGACTTTC. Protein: CASSRTLSPGANVLTF.

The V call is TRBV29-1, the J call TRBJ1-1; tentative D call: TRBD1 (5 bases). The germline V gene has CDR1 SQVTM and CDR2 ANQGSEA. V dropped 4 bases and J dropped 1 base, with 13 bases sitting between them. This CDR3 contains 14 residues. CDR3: CSVGPLRANTEAFF. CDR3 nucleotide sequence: TGCAGCGTTGGACCGCTCAGGGCGAACACTGAAGCTTTCTTT.

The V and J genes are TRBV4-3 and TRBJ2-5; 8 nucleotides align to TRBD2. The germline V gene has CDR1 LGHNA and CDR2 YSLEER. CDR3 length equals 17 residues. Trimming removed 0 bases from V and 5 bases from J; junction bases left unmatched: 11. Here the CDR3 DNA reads TGCGCCAGCAGCCAAGATTGGGGCGGGGGGAGCCATGAGACCCAGTACTTC. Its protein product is CASSQDWGGGSHETQYF.

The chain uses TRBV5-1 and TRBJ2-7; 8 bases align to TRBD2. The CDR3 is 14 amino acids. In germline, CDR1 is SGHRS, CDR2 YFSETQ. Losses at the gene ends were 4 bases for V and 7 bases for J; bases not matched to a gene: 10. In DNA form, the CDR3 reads TGCGCCAGCAGCCCGGGGGGGGTAGGAGGAGAGCAGTACTTC. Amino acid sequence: CASSPGGVGGEQYF.

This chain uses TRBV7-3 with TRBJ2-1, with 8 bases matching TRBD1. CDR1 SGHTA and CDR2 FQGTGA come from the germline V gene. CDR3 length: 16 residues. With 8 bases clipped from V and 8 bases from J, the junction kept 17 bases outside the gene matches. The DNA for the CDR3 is TGTGCCAGCGGCCTCACCCCCGGACAGGGCAGGTATGAGCAGTTCTTC. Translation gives CASGLTPGQGRYEQFF.